This T cell receptor beta chain comes out of a study of identical twins. This clonotype has more than one count but fewer than ten. One entry per CDR3 protein, called by TCRdb with MiXCR from the 5' RACE reads. Here the sample spans 650,000 to 750,000 distinct CDR3 sequences, approximately 21% being singletons. Another study also made use of these data, one on T cells expressing NK-cell markers. That work states: Topping the CD3+CD56-NKG2C+ fraction as well were these clonotypes, in a few donors.

The sample taken for sequencing was PBMCs. This TCR was sampled from a woman under 30 in good health.

The CDR3 sequence: CASSFNQGPRRETQYF. The CDR3 nucleotides read TGTGCCAGCAGCTTTAATCAGGGTCCCCGGCGAGAGACCCAGTACTTC. This chain joins TRBV7-2 and TRBJ2-5; maybe TRBD1 (5 bases). The CDR3 extends over 16 amino acids. Germline V lookup: CDR1 SGHTA, CDR2 FQGNSA. The V end lost 3 bases, the J end lost 4 bases, and 18 bases lay between the germline ends.